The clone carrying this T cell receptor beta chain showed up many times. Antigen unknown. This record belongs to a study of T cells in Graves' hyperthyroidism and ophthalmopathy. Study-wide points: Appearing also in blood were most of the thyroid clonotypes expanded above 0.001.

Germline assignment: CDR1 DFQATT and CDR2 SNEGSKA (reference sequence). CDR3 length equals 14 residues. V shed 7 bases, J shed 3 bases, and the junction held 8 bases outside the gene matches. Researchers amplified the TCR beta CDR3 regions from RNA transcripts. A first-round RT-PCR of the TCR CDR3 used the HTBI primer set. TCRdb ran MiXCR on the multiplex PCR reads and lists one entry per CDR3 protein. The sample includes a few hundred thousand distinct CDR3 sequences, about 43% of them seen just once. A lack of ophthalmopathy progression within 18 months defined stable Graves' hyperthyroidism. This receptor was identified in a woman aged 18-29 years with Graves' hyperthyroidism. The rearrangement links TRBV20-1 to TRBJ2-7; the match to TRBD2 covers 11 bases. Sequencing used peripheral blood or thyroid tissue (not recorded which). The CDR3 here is CSVAGGPLNYEQYF. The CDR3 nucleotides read TGCAGTGTAGCGGGAGGGCCTTTAAACTACGAGCAGTACTTC.